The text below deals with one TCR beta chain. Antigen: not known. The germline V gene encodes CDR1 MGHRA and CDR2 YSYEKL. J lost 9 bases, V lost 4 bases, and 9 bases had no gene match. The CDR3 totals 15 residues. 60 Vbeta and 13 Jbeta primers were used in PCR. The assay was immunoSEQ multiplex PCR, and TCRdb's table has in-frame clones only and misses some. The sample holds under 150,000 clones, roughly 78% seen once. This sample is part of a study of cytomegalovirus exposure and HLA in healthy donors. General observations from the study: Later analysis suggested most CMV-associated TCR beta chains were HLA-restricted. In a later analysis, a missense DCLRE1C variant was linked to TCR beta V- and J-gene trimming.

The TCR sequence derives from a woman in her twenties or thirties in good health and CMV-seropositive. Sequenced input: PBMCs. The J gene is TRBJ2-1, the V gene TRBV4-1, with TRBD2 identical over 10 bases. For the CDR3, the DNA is TGCGCCAGCAGCCTGAGCGGGGGGGAGGTCCTTGAGCAGTTCTTC. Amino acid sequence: CASSLSGGEVLEQFF.